This T cell receptor beta chain is drawn from a study of CD8 T cells in Susac syndrome. Notes on the study in general: Individuals included in the TCR sequencing and HLA analysis were acknowledged by the study to be relatively few in number.

The RNA input was about 0.5 to 1 ug, and it was reverse transcribed with random hexamers. immunoSEQ multiplex PCR amplified TCR beta CDR3 across 54 Vbeta, 13 Jbeta. TCRdb itself ran the immunoSEQ multiplex PCR reads through MiXCR, one entry per CDR3 protein. The sample has about 210,000 distinct CDR3 sequences; 85% to 95% are singletons. About this clonotype: What it binds is unknown.

Sequencing of TCR beta was performed on blood CD8+ T cells and on blood CD4+ T cells. Negative isolation yielded CD8+ and CD4+ T cells; FACS enriched TEMRA cells. The germline V gene encodes CDR1 SQVTM and CDR2 ANQGSEA. This CDR3 region has 12 residues. J lost 9 bases, V lost 8 bases, and 6 bases had no gene match. The source is a human donor in good health. What was sequenced was CD4+ T cells from PBMCs. This sequence joins TRBV29-1 and TRBJ2-1; 11 positions agree with TRBD2. For the CDR3, the DNA is TGCAGCAAAGGGACTAGCGGAACTGAGCAGTTCTTC. Amino acids: CSKGTSGTEQFF.